The next 21 T cell receptor beta chains were all read from a single sample in a study of T cells in localized non-small cell lung cancer. The data were produced by immunoSEQ multiplex PCR, yet TCRdb's version contains in-frame clones alone and is incomplete. The sample carries tens of thousands of clones, approximately 82% recorded once. The material sequenced was peripheral blood, taken before any cancer treatment. Receptors were obtained from a female donor of 60 years or more with stage II squamous cell lung carcinoma.

This clone was observed a single time. The chain recombines TRBV19 with TRBJ1-6, with TRBD1 matching 7 bases. V lost 7 bases, J lost 1 base, and 7 bases stayed unmatched. CDR1 is LNHDA and CDR2 is SQIVND in the germline V gene (reference sequence). The CDR3 runs to 16 residues. In DNA form, the CDR3 reads TGTGCCAGTACTCGGCGACAGGGATCCTATAATTCACCCCTCCACTTT. Protein sequence: CASTRRQGSYNSPLHF. Looking up the rest from reference TRBV19 and TRBJ1-6 gives the full variable domain: DGGITQSPKYLFRKEGQNVTLSCEQNLNHDAMYWYRQDPGQGLRLIYYSQIVNDFQKGDIAEGYSVSREKKESFPLTVTSAQKNPTAFYLCASTRRQGSYNSPLHFGNGTRLTVT.

The CDR3 bases are TGTGCCAGCAGGCCAAGGGGGGGGTCTTCCTACGAGCAGTACTTC. It specifies CASRPRGGSSYEQYF. V and J are TRBV7-2 and TRBJ2-7; the D gene is possibly TRBD2 (7 bases). The germline V gene encodes CDR1 SGHTA and CDR2 FQGNSA. The CDR3 is made up of 15 amino acids. V was cut by 6 bases and J by 1 base, with 16 bases left in between.

The J gene is TRBJ1-3, the V gene TRBV30; 7 nucleotides match TRBD1. V gave up 4 bases and J gave up 0 bases; unmatched junction bases: 9. This CDR3 region has 16 residues. The germline CDR1 and CDR2 sequences are GTSNPN and SVGIG (reference sequence). In DNA, the CDR3 is TGTGCCTGGAATAGGGACAGATCTTACTCTGGAAACACCATATATTTT. Translation: CAWNRDRSYSGNTIYF.

The chain links TRBV7-2 to TRBJ2-3, with D possibly being TRBD2 (6 bases). The CDR3 totals 17 residues. Germline values: CDR1 SGHTA, CDR2 FQGNSA. V lost 4 bases, J lost 4 bases, and 21 bases lay in between. CDR3 protein: CASSSHAGLTTADTQYF. As DNA, the CDR3 is TGTGCCAGCAGCTCCCACGCGGGACTCACTACCGCAGATACGCAGTATTTT.

The chain employs TRBV6-5 and TRBJ1-1; D gene uncertain. The germline V gene has CDR1 MNHEY and CDR2 SVGAGI. The CDR3 is made up of 13 amino acids. V was clipped by 2 bases and J by 10 bases, with 14 bases between them. The CDR3 coding sequence is TGTGCCAGCAGTTACGCCCGGGCCGTAGGAGCTTTCTTT. Translated, it gives CASSYARAVGAFF.

This clone was seen only a few times. The rearrangement uses TRBV19 and TRBJ2-4; the D gene is possibly TRBD1 (6 bases). CDR3 length: 16 residues. V was cut by 4 bases and J by 0 bases, with 13 bases left in between. Germline CDR1 and CDR2: LNHDA and SQIVND (reference sequence). CDR3 bases: TGTGCCAGTAGTACCCCTCCGACAGGAGCCAAAAACATTCAGTACTTC. Amino acids: CASSTPPTGAKNIQYF.

V and J are TRBV28 and TRBJ1-5; 9 nucleotides match TRBD1. Germline CDR1 and CDR2: MDHEN and SYDVKM. This CDR3 is built from 16 residues. Germline trimming cut 3 bases from V and 4 bases from J; bases unmatched to any gene: 7. The chain's CDR3 is CASSFTGGLGNQPQHF. The DNA of the CDR3 is TGTGCCAGCAGTTTCACAGGGGGCTTGGGGAATCAGCCCCAGCATTTT.

The J gene is TRBJ1-6, the V gene TRBV13; the D gene is possibly TRBD1 (5 bases). The length of the CDR3 is 17 residues. Germline V gene sequence: CDR1 PRHDT, CDR2 FYEKMQ (reference sequence). Trimming took 5 bases from V and 7 from J, leaving 21 bases between them. CDR3 DNA: TGTGCCAGCAGCCCTAGTGGGGACTTTAGGGGAAATTCACCCCTCCACTTT. Translation gives CASSPSGDFRGNSPLHF.

This rearrangement joins TRBV5-1 to TRBJ1-1, with D perhaps TRBD1 (5 bases). Germline V CDR1 and CDR2: SGHRS, YFSETQ. The CDR3 contains 14 residues. Trimming stripped 0 bases from V and 6 bases from J, with 12 bases between. In DNA, the CDR3 is TGCGCCAGCAGCTTGGAAGGGGTGGTCGCTGAAGCTTTCTTT. This sequence encodes CASSLEGVVAEAFF.

This clone appeared a few times. The chain combines TRBV6-1 with TRBJ1-2; D uncertain. The CDR3 is made up of 12 amino acids. CDR1 is MNHNS and CDR2 is SASEGT in the germline V gene. V was shortened by 2 bases and J by 8 bases, with 9 bases between the two germline ends. CDR3 DNA: TGTGCCAGCAGTGAAAGGAGTCACGGCTACACCTTC. This sequence encodes CASSERSHGYTF.

The gene calls are TRBV4-3 and TRBJ1-1; no clear D gene. Germline CDR1 LGHNA, CDR2 YSLEER. Trimming removed 2 bases from V and 0 bases from J, with 4 bases in between. This CDR3 has 13 amino acids. CDR3 sequence reads: CASSQTMNTEAFF. The CDR3 bases are TGCGCCAGCAGCCAAACAATGAACACTGAAGCTTTCTTT.

CDR3 loop: CASSTRGRGKNTEAFF. The CDR3, as DNA: TGTGCCAGTAGTACCCGAGGCAGGGGAAAGAACACTGAAGCTTTCTTT. This chain joins TRBV19 and TRBJ1-1; perhaps TRBD1 as D (6 bases). Germline V gene lookup returns CDR1 LNHDA and CDR2 SQIVND (reference sequence). V was shortened by 4 bases and J by 1 base, with 16 bases between the two germline ends. The CDR3 is made up of 16 amino acids. Combining the CDR3 with reference TRBV19 and TRBJ1-1 gives the whole variable domain DGGITQSPKYLFRKEGQNVTLSCEQNLNHDAMYWYRQDPGQGLRLIYYSQIVNDFQKGDIAEGYSVSREKKESFPLTVTSAQKNPTAFYLCASSTRGRGKNTEAFFGQGTRLTVV.

V gene TRBV5-6 combines with J gene TRBJ2-5; D gene unclear. V shed 1 base and J shed 3 bases, with 10 bases lying between them. The CDR3 has 14 amino acids. CDR1 and CDR2 (germline): SGHDT, YYEEEE. The CDR3 sequence is CASSLLASKETQYF. DNA of the CDR3: TGTGCCAGCAGCTTGTTGGCCAGCAAAGAGACCCAGTACTTC.

This rearrangement joins TRBV19 to TRBJ1-4; unclear D gene. The ends were cut back, 4 bases at V and 1 base at J, with 10 bases in the middle. This CDR3 contains 15 residues. Germline CDR1 is LNHDA and CDR2 is SQIVND (reference sequence). The CDR3 bases are TGTGCCAGTAGTACCAGTAGAGTAACTAATGAAAAACTGTTTTTT. Translating gives CASSTSRVTNEKLFF.

The rearrangement joins TRBV5-6 to TRBJ2-7; 7 nucleotides agree with TRBD1. Trimming cost V 3 bases and J 4 bases; bases outside gene matches: 10. The CDR3 covers 15 residues. Germline V gives CDR1 SGHDT, CDR2 YYEEEE. CDR3 DNA sequence: TGTGCCAGCAGCTCTCAAGGGGGCAGATTATACGAGCAGTACTTC. It yields the protein CASSSQGGRLYEQYF.

The gene calls are TRBV7-8 and TRBJ2-5; D call uncertain. V lost 1 base and J 5 bases, leaving 8 bases between the germline ends. The CDR3 has 13 residues. CDR1 is SGHVS and CDR2 is FQNEAQ in the germline V gene. This CDR3 reads CASSLGARETQYF. The CDR3 nucleotides are TGTGCCAGCAGCTTAGGGGCCCGGGAGACCCAGTACTTC.

The chain is built from TRBV9 and TRBJ1-1; no definite D call. The CDR3 length is 16 residues. Trimming removed 6 bases at V and 2 bases at J, with 20 bases between. Germline values: CDR1 SGDLS, CDR2 YYNGEE. CDR3 DNA: TGTGCCAGCACCCCCCACCAGGAGCGTCTCAACACTGAAGCTTTCTTT. Amino acids: CASTPHQERLNTEAFF.

The chain is built from TRBV28 and TRBJ1-5; 7 bases fit TRBD1. The germline V gene has CDR1 MDHEN and CDR2 SYDVKM. The J segment lost 3 bases and the V segment lost 8 bases, leaving 13 bases of the junction unmatched. This CDR3 is 16 amino acids long. DNA for the CDR3: TGTGCCAGCGGGGTCCCGACAGGGAGCACCAATCAGCCCCAGCATTTT. Translating it yields CASGVPTGSTNQPQHF.

The CDR3 here is CASSLGGVPTSGYTF. DNA of the CDR3: TGTGCCAGCAGCTTGGGGGGGGTCCCTACAAGTGGCTACACCTTC. The chain uses TRBV5-8 and TRBJ1-2, with a tentative D call TRBD1 (5 bases). The CDR3 is made up of 15 amino acids. Trimming shortened V by 0 bases and J by 7 bases, and 16 bases separated the two germline ends. The germline V gene encodes CDR1 SGHTS and CDR2 YDEGEE. The full variable domain, completed using reference TRBV5-8 and TRBJ1-2, is EAGVTQSPTHLIKTRGQQATLRCSPISGHTSVYWYQQALGLGLQFLLWYDEGEERNRGNFPPRFSGRQFPNYSSELNVNALELEDSALYLCASSLGGVPTSGYTFGSGTRLTVV.

Notes on this clone: The germline gene is not matched at one end of the junction; a read error may be the cause. The CDR3 protein is CASSSEKAF. The CDR3 bases are TGTGCCAGCAGCTCCGAGAAGGCCTTC. The V and J genes are TRBV7-9 and TRBJ1-2; no definite D call. The CDR3 extends over 9 amino acids. Germline V gene sequence: CDR1 SEHNR, CDR2 FQNEAQ (reference sequence).

This chain connects TRBV6-1 to TRBJ2-1; 8 bases agree with TRBD2. The CDR3 consists of 15 residues. Trimming took 4 bases from V and 2 from J; bases not matched to a gene: 4. CDR1 and CDR2 from the germline V gene are MNHNS and SASEGT. The CDR3 reads CASSASGPPYNEQFF. In DNA form, the CDR3 reads TGTGCCAGCAGTGCTAGCGGGCCTCCCTACAATGAGCAGTTCTTC.